These T cell receptor beta chains were read from a single sample in a study of T cells after yellow fever vaccination. TCRdb processed the 5' RACE reads anew with MiXCR; each CDR3 protein has one entry. The table lists 510,000 or so distinct CDR3 sequences, about 19% of them singletons. The input for sequencing was PBMCs, taken 15 days after the yellow fever booster vaccination. These receptors all stem from a man aged 25-45 years who received the YFV17D yellow fever vaccine. Each CDR3 is given with its conserved first and last residue. A D gene is named only where the DNA matches it firmly. Not every row has a clone size; where given, it reads once, few, many or a size class.

>NA|TRBJ1-5|TRBV6-6|few
TGTGCCAGCAGCCCCCAACCGGTATTGCTCCAGCATTTT
CASSPQPVLLQHF
>NA|TRBJ2-2|TRBV9|few
TGTGCCAGCAGCGTGGGCGGGATAGACACCGGGGAGCTGTTTTTT
CASSVGGIDTGELFF
>NA|TRBJ2-1|TRBV5-1|few
TGCGCCAGCAGCTTGGCGAGTGGTCCTCTCTATGAGCAGTTCTTC
CASSLASGPLYEQFF
>TRBD1|TRBJ2-7|TRBV29-1|few
TGCAGCGTATTGACGACAGGGGGTATGGTTCCGCAGTACTTC
CSVLTTGGMVPQYF
>NA|TRBJ2-3|TRBV6-1|few
TGTGCCAGCAGCCCCTCGCGGAGTGCCCCCGCGTATTTT
CASSPSRSAPAYF
>TRBD2|TRBJ2-1|TRBV24-1|NA
TGTGCCACCAGTGTTCGGAAAGCGGGAGGATTCTACAATGAGCAGTTCTTC
CATSVRKAGGFYNEQFF
>TRBD1|TRBJ2-7|TRBV28|NA
TGTGCCAGCAGTCCCAACCTCACAGGGGGCGGCTACGAGCAGTACTTC
CASSPNLTGGGYEQYF
>NA|TRBJ2-5|TRBV12-3/TRBV12-4|NA
TGTGCCAGCAGCGGACGGAACCAGTACTTC
CASSGRNQYF
>TRBD2|TRBJ2-5|TRBV6-1|few
TGTGCCAGCAGGGGTTCTAGCGGGCCAGAGACCCAGTACTTC
CASRGSSGPETQYF
>TRBD1|TRBJ2-2|TRBV14|few
TGTGCCAGCAGCCACGGGACAGGGATTGTTGGCACCGGGGAGCTGTTTTTT
CASSHGTGIVGTGELFF
>TRBD1|TRBJ2-1|TRBV6-1|NA
TGTGCCAGCAGCCGCGGGACAGGGGGCAATGAGCAGTTCTTC
CASSRGTGGNEQFF
>TRBD2|TRBJ2-2|TRBV6-5|few
TGTGCCAGCAGTTACTCGTCTAGCGGGAGTTCGGGCGGGGAGCTGTTTTTT
CASSYSSSGSSGGELFF
>TRBD1|TRBJ2-2|TRBV5-5|many
TGTGCCAGCAGCTTGGTGTTAGGACAGGGAATCACCGGGGAGCTGTTTTTT
CASSLVLGQGITGELFF
>TRBD2|TRBJ2-1|TRBV7-2|few
TGTGCCAGCAGCTTAGCTAGCGGGCAACTCAATGAGCAGTTCTTC
CASSLASGQLNEQFF
>TRBD2|TRBJ2-5|TRBV7-7|few
TGTGCTAGCAGCCCAGGACTAGCGGGAGCGAGAGAGACCCAGTACTTC
CASSPGLAGARETQYF
>TRBD1|TRBJ2-7|TRBV20-1|many
TGCAGTGCTAAAGCCGGGACAGGGGGGCACGAGCAGTACTTC
CSAKAGTGGHEQYF
>NA|TRBJ1-1|TRBV7-9|NA
TGTGCCAGCAGCTTAGCTCTTGCCGGCAACACTGAAGCTTTCTTT
CASSLALAGNTEAFF
>NA|TRBJ1-2|TRBV29-1|NA
TGCAGCGTTGAAGATGGCTATGGCTACACCTTC
CSVEDGYGYTF
>TRBD1|TRBJ2-6|TRBV29-1|few
TGCAGCGTAAGGACAGGGGGCGGGTCTGGGGCCAACGTCCTGACTTTC
CSVRTGGGSGANVLTF
>NA|TRBJ1-1|TRBV3-1|few
TGTGCCAGCACCCCCGCAGGGTCGTTGCCCACTGAAGCTTTCTTT
CASTPAGSLPTEAFF
>NA|TRBJ1-1|TRBV19|few
TGTGCCAGTAGTATATACGGGGGGTTTCTGATGAACACTGAAGCTTTCTTT
CASSIYGGFLMNTEAFF
>TRBD2|TRBJ2-5|TRBV29-1|few
TGCAGCGCAGCGGGACTAGCGAAAGAGACCCAGTACTTC
CSAAGLAKETQYF
>TRBD2|TRBJ2-3|TRBV15|NA
TGTGCCACCAGCATTAGCGGGAGGAGAGATACGCAGTATTTT
CATSISGRRDTQYF
>TRBD2|TRBJ2-1|TRBV27|few
TGTGCCAGCGGCTCCGGGACTATCTCCTACAATGAGCAGTTCTTC
CASGSGTISYNEQFF
>NA|TRBJ2-1|TRBV11-2|few
TGTGCCAGCAGCTTAAATGGACAGAGCTCCTACAATGAGCAGTTCTTC
CASSLNGQSSYNEQFF
>NA|TRBJ1-1|TRBV10-2|NA
TGCGCCAGCAGGGCCAACCAGGGAGTCACTGAAGCTTTCTTT
CASRANQGVTEAFF
>NA|TRBJ2-2|TRBV20-1|NA
TGCAGTGCTAGGACAGGGCGGGGGGACACCGGGGAGCTGTTTTTT
CSARTGRGDTGELFF
>TRBD2|TRBJ2-1|TRBV20-1|few
TGCAGTGCTAGAGACCATAGCGGGAATTCCAATGAGCAGTTCTTC
CSARDHSGNSNEQFF
>TRBD2|TRBJ2-3|TRBV20-1|few
TGCAGTGCCAGAAGAGTAGCGGGAGGGTTCTTAGATACGCAGTATTTT
CSARRVAGGFLDTQYF
>NA|TRBJ2-3|TRBV7-2|NA
TGTGCCAGCAGCTCAATGATGGCGGCTAGCACAGATACGCAGTATTTT
CASSSMMAASTDTQYF
>NA|TRBJ2-1|TRBV7-9|NA
TGTGCCATGGGCTCTGGGCTCTCCTGCAATGAGCAGTTCTTC
CAMGSGLSCNEQFF
>TRBD1|TRBJ2-2|TRBV24-1|NA
TGTGCCACCATGAACACAGGGGCCACCGGGGAGCTGTTTTTT
CATMNTGATGELFF
>TRBD1|TRBJ2-2|TRBV25-1|NA
TGTGCCAGCAGGGAGGCCGGGACAGGGGACAGCGGGGAGCTGTTTTTT
CASREAGTGDSGELFF
>NA|TRBJ1-1|TRBV12-3/TRBV12-4|once
TGTGCCAGCAGCTGGACAGCCGGGAACACTGAAGCTTTCTTT
CASSWTAGNTEAFF
>TRBD1|TRBJ2-2|TRBV7-2|few
TGTGCCAGCAGACTTGGACAGGCCGCGAACACCGGGGAGCTGTTTTTT
CASRLGQAANTGELFF
>NA|TRBJ2-7|TRBV10-3|few
TGTGCCATCAGTCGGGCTAGCGACTCCTACGAGCAGTACTTC
CAISRASDSYEQYF
>NA|TRBJ1-2|TRBV5-1|NA
TGCGCCAGCAGCTTGGTTCCGGGAGCAAGGGATGGCTACACCTTC
CASSLVPGARDGYTF
>NA|TRBJ2-2|TRBV4-2|NA
TGTGCCAGCAGCCAAGAAGAGTTACTTGGGGAGCTGTTTTTT
CASSQEELLGELFF
>NA|TRBJ2-1|TRBV11-2|few
TGTGCCAGCAGCTTAGATCGGGCTCCGGTTGGCTACAATGAGCAGTTCTTC
CASSLDRAPVGYNEQFF